This is a list of T cell receptor beta chains from one sample in a study of shared clonotypes between healthy human individuals. Using immunoSEQ multiplex PCR, the repertoire was profiled, and TCRdb retains in-frame clones only, with some absent. The table has millions of clones, about 93% seen once; the top ten hold about 1.5%. The material sequenced was naive CD8+ T cells from PBMCs. The source of these receptors is a young man in good health. Some clones in this sample may be carry-over from other donors' samples. Each CDR3 is given with its conserved first and last residue. The D gene is left open where the match is weak. The size of a clone is reported for some rows only, either as once, few or many, or as a class for expanded clones.

J | V | D | size | CDR3 | DNA
TRBJ2-3 | TRBV12-5 | . | . | CASGTGDSSWDTQYF | TGTGCTAGTGGTACTGGGGACTCCTCTTGGGATACGCAGTATTTT
TRBJ2-1 | TRBV4-3 | TRBD2 | . | CASSQTGLAGTTSYNEQFF | TGCGCCAGCAGCCAAACAGGGCTAGCGGGCACAACCTCCTACAATGAGCAGTTCTTC
TRBJ2-7 | TRBV7-9 | . | . | CASKGPLSSEQYF | TGTGCCAGCAAAGGACCTCTTTCAAGCGAGCAGTACTTC
TRBJ2-3 | TRBV2 | . | . | CASSREKYGWGGQTDTQYF | TGTGCCAGCAGCCGTGAAAAATACGGTTGGGGAGGACAAACAGATACGCAGTATTTT
TRBJ2-1 | TRBV7-6 | . | . | CASSPNLEGALNEQFF | TGTGCCAGCAGCCCAAACCTGGAGGGGGCTCTCAATGAGCAGTTCTTC
TRBJ2-3 | TRBV6-5 | . | . | CASSYSEGTDTQYF | TGTGCCAGCAGTTACTCTGAGGGGACAGATACGCAGTATTTT
TRBJ2-6 | TRBV11-2 | TRBD2 | . | CASRGGSGANVLTF | TGTGCTTCGAGGGGAGGGAGTGGGGCCAACGTCCTGACTTTC
TRBJ2-7 | TRBV19 | . | few | CASSIPGLEQYF | TGTGCCAGTAGTATACCCGGGCTCGAGCAGTACTTC
TRBJ2-3 | TRBV4-2 | . | . | CASSPGLGTDTQYF | TGTGCCAGCAGCCCCGGGCTGGGCACAGATACGCAGTATTTT
TRBJ2-2 | TRBV29-1 | . | once | CSVFRGGTGELFF | TGCAGCGTCTTTAGGGGTGGCACCGGGGAGCTGTTTTTT
TRBJ2-3 | TRBV11-2 | . | . | CASSRLTDTQYF | TGTGCCAGCAGCCGACTGACAGATACGCAGTATTTT
TRBJ1-1 | TRBV27 | . | few | CASRSLGTEAFF | TGTGCCAGCAGGAGTTTGGGTACTGAAGCTTTCTTT
TRBJ2-7 | TRBV27 | . | . | CASSPRFRSYEQYF | TGTGCCAGCAGTCCCCGTTTCCGCTCCTACGAGCAGTACTTC
TRBJ2-7 | TRBV9 | TRBD1 | . | CASSASTGPTIYEQYF | TGTGCCAGCAGCGCCTCGACAGGGCCGACGATCTACGAGCAGTACTTC
TRBJ1-4 | TRBV7-9 | . | . | CASSKSESNEKLFF | TGTGCCAGCAGCAAATCCGAGTCTAATGAAAAACTGTTTTTT
TRBJ2-7 | TRBV15 | . | . | CATSAVTGEKTYEQYF | TGTGCCACCAGCGCGGTTACGGGGGAGAAAACCTACGAGCAGTACTTC
TRBJ1-3 | TRBV9 | . | . | CASSPGGASGNTIYF | TGTGCCAGCAGCCCCGGGGGGGCCTCTGGAAACACCATATATTTT
TRBJ2-1 | TRBV7-6 | TRBD2 | once | CASSLEVAGVSLSGNEQFF | TGTGCCAGCAGCTTAGAAGTAGCGGGAGTAAGCCTCTCGGGGAATGAGCAGTTCTTC
TRBJ1-5 | TRBV28 | . | . | CASSLGIGVNQPQHF | TGTGCCAGCAGTTTAGGTATTGGGGTTAATCAGCCCCAGCATTTT
TRBJ2-1 | TRBV10-3 | TRBD1 | . | CAISELSNDRVEQFF | TGTGCCATCAGTGAATTGAGTAATGACAGGGTTGAGCAGTTCTTC
TRBJ1-4 | TRBV7-9 | TRBD1 | . | CASSSSAWDRVEKLFF | TGTGCCAGCAGCTCTAGCGCGTGGGACAGGGTTGAAAAACTGTTTTTT
TRBJ2-7 | TRBV6-5 | TRBD2 | . | CASSPWTSIAYEQYF | TGTGCCAGCAGTCCCTGGACTAGTATCGCCTACGAGCAGTACTTC
TRBJ2-5 | TRBV6-1 | TRBD2 | . | CASSRSGGSQETQYF | TGTGCCAGCAGTCGATCGGGGGGGAGTCAGGAGACCCAGTACTTC
TRBJ1-4 | TRBV7-6 | . | . | CASSLGQQYNEKLFF | TGTGCCAGCAGCTTAGGTCAACAGTATAATGAAAAACTGTTTTTT
TRBJ2-1 | TRBV19 | TRBD2 | . | CASSTRLAGGNEQFF | TGTGCCAGTAGTACCCGACTAGCGGGAGGCAATGAGCAGTTCTTC
TRBJ2-7 | TRBV29-1 | . | . | CSVGGGSSYEQYF | TGCAGCGTTGGTGGCGGAAGCTCCTACGAGCAGTACTTC
TRBJ2-5 | TRBV25-1 | TRBD2 | . | CASRGLAGALGETQYF | TGTGCCAGCAGGGGACTAGCGGGGGCCCTCGGAGAGACCCAGTACTTC
TRBJ2-7 | TRBV6-5 | . | . | CASSYSQGPLTYEQYF | TGTGCCAGCAGTTACTCGCAGGGACCCTTGACCTACGAGCAGTACTTC
TRBJ1-1 | TRBV10-2 | . | . | CASSVGTEAFF | TGCGCCAGCAGTGTCGGGACTGAAGCTTTCTTT
TRBJ2-1 | TRBV27 | . | . | CASSPRTSYNEQFF | TGTGCCAGCAGTCCCCGTACTTCCTACAATGAGCAGTTCTTC
TRBJ2-1 | TRBV29-1 | TRBD2 | . | CSAPTSGGPHEQFF | TGCAGCGCTCCGACTAGCGGGGGTCCGCATGAGCAGTTCTTC
TRBJ2-1 | TRBV27 | . | . | CASSLYPLASGAHNEQFF | TGTGCCAGCAGTTTATATCCCCTAGCTTCAGGGGCCCACAATGAGCAGTTCTTC
TRBJ1-4 | TRBV18 | TRBD1 | . | CASSPSRGRDEKLFF | TGTGCCAGCTCACCGAGCAGGGGGCGCGATGAAAAACTGTTTTTT
TRBJ2-1 | TRBV11-3 | . | . | CASSPGNPSHEQFF | TGTGCCAGCAGCCCAGGAAACCCCAGCCATGAGCAGTTCTTC
TRBJ1-2 | TRBV27 | TRBD1 | . | CASSAGTGGAYGYTF | TGTGCCAGCAGTGCCGGGACAGGGGGCGCCTACGGCTACACCTTC
TRBJ2-7 | TRBV29-1 | TRBD2 | . | CSVPSGGDPNEQYF | TGCAGCGTCCCATCTGGGGGGGACCCGAACGAGCAGTACTTC
TRBJ2-7 | TRBV13 | . | few | CASSILDNGQYF | TGTGCCAGCAGCATACTAGACAACGGGCAGTACTTC
TRBJ1-3 | TRBV28 | TRBD1 | . | CASSLFTGDLIVAGNTIYF | TGTGCCAGCAGTTTATTTACAGGGGACCTCATAGTCGCAGGAAACACCATATATTTT
TRBJ2-7 | TRBV7-9 | . | . | CASSLGSNYYEQYF | TGTGCCAGCAGCTTAGGAAGCAATTACTACGAGCAGTACTTC
TRBJ2-1 | TRBV6-5 | . | . | CASSQRESYNEQFF | TGTGCCAGCAGTCAGAGAGAATCATACAATGAGCAGTTCTTC
TRBJ2-7 | TRBV2 | TRBD2 | . | CASSESAGGPYEQYF | TGTGCCAGCAGTGAGTCGGCGGGAGGGCCCTACGAGCAGTACTTC
TRBJ2-4 | TRBV2 | . | . | CASSKGSGTKNIQYF | TGTGCCAGCAGCAAGGGTTCCGGGACAAAAAACATTCAGTACTTC
TRBJ1-3 | TRBV7-9 | . | . | CASSQGWTKHGNTIYF | TGTGCCAGCAGCCAGGGGTGGACAAAGCACGGAAACACCATATATTTT
TRBJ1-1 | TRBV5-3 | TRBD1 | . | CARSPGGTGAMNTEAFF | TGTGCCAGAAGCCCGGGGGGGACAGGAGCGATGAACACTGAAGCTTTCTTT
TRBJ1-1 | TRBV7-9 | . | few | CASSLVRRDWFF | TGTGCCAGCAGCTTAGTCAGGAGGGACTGGTTTTTT